This TCR beta chain appears in the sequencing data of a study of T cells in localized non-small cell lung cancer. The CDR3 loop spans 13 amino acids. Germline V gene sequence: CDR1 SGHTS, CDR2 YDEGEE. V lost 5 bases, J lost 3 bases, and 8 bases lay in between. TCRdb's table, derived via immunoSEQ multiplex PCR, lists solely in-frame clones and lacks some. The table includes about 26,000 clones, more than 75% detected once. The sequence was collected from a woman aged 40-69 years with stage I lung adenocarcinoma. The chain joins TRBV5-8 to TRBJ1-4; weak D call: TRBD1 (5 bases). The sequenced sample was peripheral blood, obtained before any cancer treatment. CDR3 DNA: TGTGCCAGCAGGAGGGGACCTAATGAAAAACTGTTTTTT. Amino acids: CASRRGPNEKLFF.